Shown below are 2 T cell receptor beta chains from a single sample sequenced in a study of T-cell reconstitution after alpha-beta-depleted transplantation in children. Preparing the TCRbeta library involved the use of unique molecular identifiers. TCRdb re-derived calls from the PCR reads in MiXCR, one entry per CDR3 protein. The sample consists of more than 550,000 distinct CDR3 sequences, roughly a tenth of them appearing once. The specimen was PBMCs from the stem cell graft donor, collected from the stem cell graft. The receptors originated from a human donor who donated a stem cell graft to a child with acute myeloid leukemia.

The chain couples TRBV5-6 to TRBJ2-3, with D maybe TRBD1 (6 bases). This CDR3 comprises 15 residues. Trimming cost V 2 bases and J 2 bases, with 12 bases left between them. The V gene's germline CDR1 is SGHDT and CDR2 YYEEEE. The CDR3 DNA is TGTGCCAGCAGCTTAACAGGGCGGCTCACAGATACGCAGTATTTT. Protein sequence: CASSLTGRLTDTQYF.

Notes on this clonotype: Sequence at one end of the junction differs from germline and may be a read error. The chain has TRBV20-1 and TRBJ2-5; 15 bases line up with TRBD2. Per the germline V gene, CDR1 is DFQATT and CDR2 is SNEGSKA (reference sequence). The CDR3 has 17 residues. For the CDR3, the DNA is TGCTGTGCTAGCTACGGACTAGCGGGAGGGAGGCGGGAGACCCAGTACTTC. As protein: CCASYGLAGGRRETQYF.